This TCR beta chain was identified during a study of blood T cell repertoires in COVID-19. Sequenced by immunoSEQ multiplex PCR; TCRdb stores in-frame clones only, minus some. Among fewer than 150,000 clones listed, approximately 84% were seen once. Comment on this clone: The junction differs from germline at one of its ends, possibly a read error.

The CDR3 has 15 residues. Germline CDR1 reads SGHNT; CDR2 reads YYREEE (reference sequence). The source material was peripheral blood. The clonotype was recovered from a middle-aged man with acute or convalescent COVID-19. This sequence joins TRBV5-4 and TRBJ2-1; 8 nucleotides match TRBD1. The CDR3 region is CASSYAGGAYNEQFF. The DNA for the CDR3 is TGTGCCAGCAGCTACGCAGGGGGCGCCTATAATGAGCAGTTCTTC.